Shown below are 24 T cell receptor beta chains from a single sample sequenced in a study of blood T cell repertoires in COVID-19 (dated by TCRdb to the early 2020s). The library was generated by the immunoSEQ multiplex PCR assay. The table comes from immuneACCESS by way of TCRdb, which keeps in-frame sequences with V and J called. Part of the clones is missing from these tables; in studies checked, under half for an unresolved V gene and the rest for unknown reasons. A total of some 180,000 clones appear in this sample, 75% to 85% of them only once. 9.5% to 15% of the sample belongs to the ten largest clones. The sequenced material came from peripheral blood. These TCRs come from an elderly woman with COVID-19, enrolled during active disease.

The V call is TRBV19, the J call TRBJ2-4; 9 bases match TRBD2. Germline CDR1 reads LNHDA; CDR2 reads SQIVND (reference sequence). V dropped 6 bases and J dropped 8; count of bases not matched to a gene: 32. This CDR3 has 22 residues. The CDR3 sequence is CASSRSGVAGALDWRRGDIQYF. The CDR3 DNA reads as TGTGCCAGTAGCCGCTCCGGGGTAGCGGGGGCCCTCGACTGGCGGAGGGGTGACATTCAGTACTTC.

The J gene is TRBJ2-1, the V gene TRBV9; the match to TRBD2 covers 7 bases. Germline V CDR1 and CDR2: SGDLS, YYNGEE. Unmatched junction bases numbered 1, after V lost 0 bases and J lost 4 bases. The CDR3 contains 14 residues. The CDR3 DNA sequence: TGTGCCAGCAGCGTAGGCGGGGGTTACAATGAGCAGTTCTTC. Amino acid sequence: CASSVGGGYNEQFF.

This clone was seen once. The rearrangement joins TRBV4-3 to TRBJ2-1; the D is unclear. Germline V gene data show CDR1 as LGHNA and CDR2 as YSLEER. The length of the CDR3 is 13 residues. Trimming removed 2 bases from V and 8 bases from J, with 10 bases in between. The CDR3 spells CASSQQLSDEQFF. The CDR3 bases are TGCGCCAGCAGCCAACAACTATCCGATGAGCAGTTCTTC.

This chain joins TRBV19 and TRBJ2-7; D is possibly TRBD2 (6 bases). The CDR3 runs to 14 residues. In germline, CDR1 is LNHDA, CDR2 SQIVND (reference sequence). V was clipped by 5 bases and J by 3 bases, with 14 bases between them. In DNA, the CDR3 is TGTGCCAGTAGTCGCGGGGAGTGGGGCTACGAGCAGTACTTC. This translates into CASSRGEWGYEQYF.

The rearrangement joins TRBV20-1 to TRBJ2-1; D perhaps matches TRBD2 (5 bases). The CDR3 contains 13 residues. The germline V and J ends were trimmed by 6 bases and 9 bases, with 18 bases remaining between them. Germline V CDR1 and CDR2: DFQATT, SNEGSKA (reference sequence). CDR3 nucleotides: TGCAGTGCCAGTCAGGACTCAGCTGGTGAGCAGTTCTTC. Amino acid sequence: CSASQDSAGEQFF.

The chain combines TRBV11-2 with TRBJ2-1; 9 bases are a match to TRBD2. The CDR3 loop spans 15 amino acids. V lost 4 bases and J lost 2; bases outside the gene matches: 3. Germline CDR1 and CDR2: SGHAT and FQNNGV. CDR3 DNA: TGTGCCAGCAGCTCGCTAGCGGGACCCTACAATGAGCAGTTCTTC. Translated, it gives CASSSLAGPYNEQFF.

The rearrangement joins TRBV7-8 to TRBJ1-3, with D perhaps matching TRBD1 (6 bases). The CDR3 is 15 residues long. Germline V gives CDR1 SGHVS, CDR2 FQNEAQ. V was cut by 5 bases and J by 0 bases, with 11 bases left in between. The CDR3 here is CASSPDRRSGNTIYF. In nucleotides, the CDR3 is TGTGCCAGCAGCCCGGACAGACGCTCTGGAAACACCATATATTTT.

The chain links TRBV5-5 to TRBJ2-3, with TRBD2 identical over 8 bases. Germline loops: CDR1 SGHKS, CDR2 YYEKEE (reference sequence). With 0 bases clipped from V and 6 bases from J, the junction kept 9 bases outside the gene matches. The CDR3 loop spans 16 amino acids. In DNA form, the CDR3 reads TGTGCCAGCAGCTTGGGGGCAGCGGGAGAGGAGGATACGCAGTATTTT. It translates to CASSLGAAGEEDTQYF.

The gene calls are TRBV6-5 and TRBJ2-2, with TRBD1 matching 7 bases. This CDR3 spans 16 amino acids. V was clipped by 4 bases and J by 6 bases; unmatched bases: 11. Germline V gene data show CDR1 as MNHEY and CDR2 as SVGAGI. The CDR3 region has the DNA TGTGCCAGCAGTTCCGGTGGGACAGTAGATCCCGGGGAGCTGTTTTTT. This encodes CASSSGGTVDPGELFF.

The rearrangement joins TRBV12-3 or TRBV12-4 to TRBJ2-1, with no clear D. Trimming removed 5 bases at V and 7 bases at J, with 12 bases between. The length of the CDR3 is 13 residues. CDR3 residues: CASSPWARNEQFF. The CDR3 DNA reads TGTGCCAGCAGTCCCTGGGCTCGAAATGAGCAGTTCTTC.

The rearrangement uses TRBV10-3 and TRBJ1-2; a possible D gene is TRBD1 (5 bases). The germline V gene has CDR1 ENHRY and CDR2 SYGVKD. V gave up 2 bases and J gave up 8 bases, with 12 bases separating them. The CDR3 sequence is 13 residues long. CDR3 DNA: TGTGCCATCAGTGAGGGCACAGGCAGGGGCTACACCTTC. As protein: CAISEGTGRGYTF.

The chain is built from TRBV29-1 and TRBJ1-2; D perhaps matches TRBD1 (5 bases). Trimming pared 4 bases from V and 8 bases from J, leaving 11 bases between. The V gene's germline CDR1 is SQVTM and CDR2 ANQGSEA. This CDR3 comprises 11 residues. Here the CDR3 reads CSVGQGQGYTF. In DNA form, the CDR3 reads TGCAGCGTTGGGCAGGGCCAAGGCTACACCTTC.

Regarding this clone: Within the sample, other DNA sequences also encode this same CDR3. The chain joins TRBV6-5 to TRBJ2-7; D perhaps matches TRBD2 (6 bases). CDR1 and CDR2 (germline): MNHEY, SVGAGI. CDR3 length equals 14 residues. V was pared by 0 bases and J by 1 base, with 7 bases between. CDR3 coding DNA: TGTGCCAGCAGTTACTCGCGGGATTCCTACGAGCAGTACTTC. Amino acids: CASSYSRDSYEQYF.

This chain uses TRBV2 with TRBJ2-1; 12 bases map to TRBD2. This CDR3 contains 13 residues. The V gene's germline CDR1 is SNHLY and CDR2 FYNNEI. Trimming removed 5 bases from V and 10 bases from J; junction bases left unmatched: 3. The CDR3 coding sequence is TGTGCCAGCAGTCTAGCGGGAGGGGGGGAGCAGTTCTTC. Amino acid sequence: CASSLAGGGEQFF.

This clone was counted once. The chain employs TRBV19 and TRBJ2-1, with 8 positions matching TRBD2. From germline, CDR1 is LNHDA and CDR2 SQIVND (reference sequence). The ends lost 4 bases at V and 2 bases at J; junction bases unmatched: 4. CDR3 length: 15 residues. CDR3 amino acids: CASSTTSVAYNEQFF. The CDR3, as DNA: TGTGCCAGTAGTACGACTAGCGTAGCCTACAATGAGCAGTTCTTC.

In this sample, this clone turned up a few times. J is TRBJ1-2 and V is TRBV6-6; D may be TRBD1 (6 bases). The V gene's germline CDR1 is MNHNY and CDR2 SVGAGI (reference sequence). The V and J ends lost 5 bases and 4 bases respectively, with 11 bases between them. The CDR3 is 13 residues long. The CDR3 protein is CASSPTGIYGYTF. CDR3 nucleotide sequence: TGTGCCAGCAGTCCAACAGGGATCTATGGCTACACCTTC.

CDR3 sequence reads: CSVDPMTGPPNYGYTF. The CDR3 bases are TGCAGCGTTGACCCTATGACAGGGCCTCCTAACTATGGCTACACCTTC. J is TRBJ1-2 and V is TRBV29-1; TRBD1 aligns across 7 bases. Per germline, CDR1 SQVTM and CDR2 ANQGSEA. Trimming took 3 bases from V and 0 from J; bases not matched to a gene: 10. There are 16 residues in the CDR3. The full variable domain, in which reference TRBV29-1 and TRBJ1-2 provide the parts outside the CDR3, is SAVISQKPSRDICQRGTSLTIQCQVDSQVTMMFWYRQQPGQSLTLIATANQGSEATYESGFVIDKFPISRPNLTFSTLTVSNMSPEDSSIYLCSVDPMTGPPNYGYTFGSGTRLTVV.

This clone was seen a handful of times. The chain recombines TRBV13 with TRBJ1-2, with 9 bases identical to TRBD1. V dropped 6 bases and J dropped 5; count of bases not matched to a gene: 4. The CDR3 extends over 13 amino acids. CDR1 PRHDT and CDR2 FYEKMQ come from the germline V gene (reference sequence). The CDR3 sequence is CASRQGARYGYTF. The CDR3 DNA is TGTGCCAGCAGACAGGGGGCGCGGTATGGCTACACCTTC.

The chain joins TRBV9 to TRBJ2-2, with TRBD2 identical over 13 bases. Germline CDR1 and CDR2: SGDLS and YYNGEE. The CDR3 is 19 residues long. V shed 4 bases and J 5 bases; nucleotides not matched to a gene: 14. This CDR3 reads CASSPRGLAGELRTGELFF. CDR3 DNA: TGTGCCAGCAGCCCCCGAGGACTAGCGGGAGAACTTAGGACCGGGGAGCTGTTTTTT.

The chain employs TRBV12-3 or TRBV12-4 and TRBJ2-1; D perhaps matches TRBD1 (5 bases). The V and J ends lost 5 bases and 8 bases respectively, with 7 bases between them. The length of the CDR3 is 11 residues. The chain's CDR3 is CASSQGYEQFF. The DNA for the CDR3 is TGTGCCAGCAGTCAGGGTTATGAGCAGTTCTTC.

This clone was found a few times. The chain joins TRBV11-3 to TRBJ2-1; 8 bases align to TRBD1. In germline, CDR1 is SGHNT, CDR2 YENEEA. Trimming removed 1 base from V and 4 bases from J; junction bases left unmatched: 6. CDR3 length: 16 amino acids. CDR3 coding DNA: TGTGCCAGCAGCTTAGTCTCCGGGACAGGTTACAATGAGCAGTTCTTC. This gives the protein CASSLVSGTGYNEQFF. Filled out from reference TRBV11-3 and TRBJ2-1, the complete variable domain reads EAGVVQSPRYKIIEKKQPVAFWCNPISGHNTLYWYLQNLGQGPELLIRYENEEAVDDSQLPKDRFSAERLKGVDSTLKIQPAELGDSAVYLCASSLVSGTGYNEQFFGPGTRLTVL.

This rearrangement joins TRBV5-1 to TRBJ1-2, with 8 nucleotides matching TRBD1. This CDR3 spans 14 amino acids. Germline CDR1 and CDR2: SGHRS and YFSETQ. V was clipped by 1 base and J by 8 bases; unmatched bases: 7. The chain's CDR3 is CASSLMTGEGGYTF. The CDR3 nucleotides are TGCGCCAGCAGCTTGATGACAGGGGAAGGCGGCTACACCTTC.

The V call is TRBV27, the J call TRBJ1-1; TRBD1 aligns across 7 bases. The V gene end was trimmed by 5 bases and the J gene end by 2 bases; junction bases not matched to a gene: 14. Germline V lookup: CDR1 MNHEY, CDR2 SMNVEV (reference sequence). This CDR3 is 17 amino acids long. Here the CDR3 DNA reads TGTGCCAGCAGTAGAGGGGGACAGCATACCTATAACACTGAAGCTTTCTTT. This sequence encodes CASSRGGQHTYNTEAFF.

CDR3 nucleotide sequence: TGTGCCAGCAGCTCACCCTTTAGAATAGCGGTGAAACACCACGAGCAGTACTTC. It is translated as CASSSPFRIAVKHHEQYF. This rearrangement joins TRBV5-8 to TRBJ2-7; D may be TRBD2 (6 bases). The CDR3 runs to 18 residues. V was clipped by 3 bases and J by 5 bases, with 27 bases between them. Per the germline V gene, CDR1 is SGHTS and CDR2 is YDEGEE. The entire variable domain, with the rest obtained from reference TRBV5-8 and TRBJ2-7, is as follows: EAGVTQSPTHLIKTRGQQATLRCSPISGHTSVYWYQQALGLGLQFLLWYDEGEERNRGNFPPRFSGRQFPNYSSELNVNALELEDSALYLCASSSPFRIAVKHHEQYFGPGTRLTVT.